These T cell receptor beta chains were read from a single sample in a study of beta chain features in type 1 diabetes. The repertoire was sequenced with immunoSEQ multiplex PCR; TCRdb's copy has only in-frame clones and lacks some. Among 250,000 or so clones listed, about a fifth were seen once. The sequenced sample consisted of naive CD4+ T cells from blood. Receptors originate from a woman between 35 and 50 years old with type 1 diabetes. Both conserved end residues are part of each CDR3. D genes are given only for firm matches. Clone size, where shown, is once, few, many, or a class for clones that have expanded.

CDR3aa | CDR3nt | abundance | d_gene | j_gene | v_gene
CASSLDPNTDTQYF | TGTGCCAGCAGCTTAGATCCCAACACAGATACGCAGTATTTT | few | NA | TRBJ2-3 | TRBV7-9
CSTRLADSYEQYF | TGCAGCACCCGACTAGCGGATTCCTACGAGCAGTACTTC | few | TRBD2 | TRBJ2-7 | TRBV29-1
CASSYPLTSGRARAPDTQYF | TGTGCCAGCAGTTACCCCCTGACTAGCGGGAGGGCCAGAGCTCCAGATACGCAGTATTTT | NA | TRBD2 | TRBJ2-3 | TRBV28
CASSLAAWPKNIQYF | TGCGCCAGCAGCTTGGCCGCTTGGCCCAAAAACATTCAGTACTTC | NA | NA | TRBJ2-4 | TRBV5-1
CASSPGLSNTEAFF | TGTGCCAGCAGCCCGGGACTCTCGAACACTGAAGCTTTCTTT | few | NA | TRBJ1-1 | TRBV7-3
CASSLLQRGTGFGYTF | TGTGCCAGCAGCTTACTACAGAGGGGGACAGGGTTCGGCTACACCTTC | few | TRBD1 | TRBJ1-2 | TRBV7-9
CASSQDGPFTEAFF | TGCGCCAGCAGCCAAGATGGGCCTTTCACTGAAGCTTTCTTT | few | NA | TRBJ1-1 | TRBV4-3
CASSLQGRAFF | TGTGCCAGCAGCTTACAGGGGAGAGCTTTCTTT | few | TRBD1 | TRBJ1-1 | TRBV5-4
CASTPTGRTADTQYF | TGTGCCAGCACCCCCACAGGGCGGACGGCAGATACGCAGTATTTT | few | NA | TRBJ2-3 | TRBV9
CAWSVRGLSYQPQHF | TGTGCCTGGAGTGTACGCGGGCTCTCCTATCAGCCCCAGCATTTT | NA | NA | TRBJ1-5 | TRBV30
CASSPGTSERGYTF | TGTGCCAGCAGCCCGGGGACTTCCGAGAGGGGCTACACCTTC | few | NA | TRBJ1-2 | TRBV7-2
CASSIPRINQPQHF | TGTGCCAGTAGTATTCCCAGGATCAATCAGCCCCAGCATTTT | NA | NA | TRBJ1-5 | TRBV19
CASSEGTGVEPQHF | TGTGCCAGCAGTGAGGGGACAGGGGTTGAGCCCCAGCATTTT | NA | TRBD1 | TRBJ1-5 | TRBV2
CASREQGRTEAFF | TGTGCCTCCCGGGAACAGGGGAGGACTGAAGCTTTCTTT | NA | TRBD1 | TRBJ1-1 | TRBV2
CSVMAGAEETQYF | TGCAGCGTTATGGCGGGAGCGGAAGAGACCCAGTACTTC | few | TRBD2 | TRBJ2-5 | TRBV29-1
CASRAGQITGELFF | TGCGCCAGCCGAGCTGGGCAGATCACCGGGGAGCTGTTTTTT | NA | NA | TRBJ2-2 | TRBV4-3
CASSFAENTEAFF | TGCGCCAGCAGCTTCGCAGAGAACACTGAAGCTTTCTTT | few | NA | TRBJ1-1 | TRBV5-1
CSVRRSGVNTGELFF | TGCAGCGTGAGGCGTAGCGGGGTGAACACCGGGGAGCTGTTTTTT | NA | TRBD2 | TRBJ2-2 | TRBV29-1
CASSAPRGPVGDEQFF | TGTGCCAGCAGCGCTCCCAGGGGGCCGGTCGGAGATGAGCAGTTCTTC | NA | TRBD1 | TRBJ2-1 | TRBV9
CASSQDLRLTGTEAFF | TGTGCCAGCAGCCAAGATTTAAGGCTGACGGGCACTGAAGCTTTCTTT | few | NA | TRBJ1-1 | TRBV4-2
CASSLSGRAVEQYF | TGCGCCAGCAGCCTGAGCGGGAGGGCCGTCGAGCAGTACTTC | few | TRBD2 | TRBJ2-7 | TRBV4-3
CASSPSGNTEAFF | TGTGCCAGCAGCCCCTCGGGGAACACTGAAGCTTTCTTT | few | NA | TRBJ1-1 | TRBV7-9
CASSYSTSGSPDTQYF | TGTGCCAGCAGTTACTCGACTAGCGGGAGTCCAGATACGCAGTATTTT | NA | TRBD2 | TRBJ2-3 | TRBV6-5
CASTAGPTDTQYF | TGTGCCAGCACCGCAGGGCCCACAGATACGCAGTATTTT | NA | NA | TRBJ2-3 | TRBV5-6
CASSSLTSTEQYF | TGTGCCAGCAGTTCCTTGACTAGCACCGAGCAGTACTTC | NA | TRBD2 | TRBJ2-7 | TRBV7-9
CASSFGIAENIQYF | TGTGCCAGCAGCTTTGGTATAGCGGAAAACATTCAGTACTTC | NA | NA | TRBJ2-4 | TRBV7-2
CASTTGGAGANVLTF | TGTGCCAGCACCACGGGGGGCGCTGGGGCCAACGTCCTGACTTTC | NA | NA | TRBJ2-6 | TRBV11-1
CASSSVYNEQFF | TGTGCCAGCAGCTCTGTCTACAATGAGCAGTTCTTC | NA | NA | TRBJ2-1 | TRBV7-9
CASAWNTEAFF | TGTGCCAGCGCGTGGAACACTGAAGCTTTCTTT | NA | NA | TRBJ1-1 | TRBV28
CASRQGANTDTQYF | TGTGCCAGCAGGCAGGGGGCCAACACAGATACGCAGTATTTT | few | TRBD1 | TRBJ2-3 | TRBV6-6
CASTGASSYNEQFF | TGCGCCAGCACAGGCGCCAGCTCCTACAATGAGCAGTTCTTC | NA | NA | TRBJ2-1 | TRBV5-1
CASSVKGQVGDVEQFF | TGTGCCAGCAGCGTAAAAGGACAGGTGGGGGATGTTGAGCAGTTCTTC | NA | TRBD1 | TRBJ2-1 | TRBV9
CASRRTGVGNEQFF | TGTGCCAGCAGGAGGACAGGGGTTGGCAATGAGCAGTTCTTC | few | TRBD1 | TRBJ2-1 | TRBV6-5